The subject of this entry is one T cell receptor beta chain. Antigen unknown. Here immunoSEQ multiplex PCR was the method, and the copy in TCRdb shows in-frame clones only, minus some. Of under 90,000 clones in the sample, approximately 90% were seen once. Trimming removed 5 bases from V and 3 bases from J, with 19 bases in between. The CDR3 length is 16 residues. Germline loops: CDR1 SEHNR, CDR2 FQNEAQ (reference sequence). This record comes from a study of graft-versus-host responses after intestinal transplantation. Study background: Uniformly, recipients were administered anti-thymocyte globulin induction with subsequent tacrolimus and steroids for 3 to 4 years.

This chain joins TRBV7-9 and TRBJ1-2, with D hard to call. Sample: unstimulated CD4+ T cells sorted from spleen or lymph node cells, taken before transplant. The sequence was collected from a human donor who was the organ donor for an intestinal transplant. The CDR3 protein is CASSVQVGGTYYGYTF. The CDR3, as DNA: TGTGCCAGCAGCGTTCAAGTCGGAGGAACCTACTATGGCTACACCTTC. Full variable domain (remainder filled in from reference TRBV7-9 and TRBJ1-2): DTGVSQNPRHKITKRGQNVTFRCDPISEHNRLYWYRQTLGQGPEFLTYFQNEAQLEKSRLLSDRFSAERPKGSFSTLEIQRTEQGDSAMYLCASSVQVGGTYYGYTFGSGTRLTVV.